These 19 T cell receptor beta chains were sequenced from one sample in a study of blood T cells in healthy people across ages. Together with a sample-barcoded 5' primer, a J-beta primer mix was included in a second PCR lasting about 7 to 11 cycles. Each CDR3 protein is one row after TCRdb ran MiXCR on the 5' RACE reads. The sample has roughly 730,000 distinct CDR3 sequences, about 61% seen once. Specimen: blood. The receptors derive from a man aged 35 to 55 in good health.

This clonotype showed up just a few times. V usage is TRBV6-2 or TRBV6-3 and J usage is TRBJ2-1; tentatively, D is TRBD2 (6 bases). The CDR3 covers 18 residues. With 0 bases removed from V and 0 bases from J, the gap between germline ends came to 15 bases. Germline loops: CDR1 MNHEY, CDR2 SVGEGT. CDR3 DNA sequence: TGTGCCAGCAGTTACTCGGTCCTAGCGATTAGCTCCTACAATGAGCAGTTCTTC. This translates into CASSYSVLAISSYNEQFF.

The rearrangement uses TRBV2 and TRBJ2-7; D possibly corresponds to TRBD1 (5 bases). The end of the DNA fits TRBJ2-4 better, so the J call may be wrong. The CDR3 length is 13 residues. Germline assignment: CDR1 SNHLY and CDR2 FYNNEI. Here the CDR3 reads CARSARVENIQYF. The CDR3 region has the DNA TGTGCCAGAAGCGCCAGGGTAGAAAACATTCAGTACTTC.

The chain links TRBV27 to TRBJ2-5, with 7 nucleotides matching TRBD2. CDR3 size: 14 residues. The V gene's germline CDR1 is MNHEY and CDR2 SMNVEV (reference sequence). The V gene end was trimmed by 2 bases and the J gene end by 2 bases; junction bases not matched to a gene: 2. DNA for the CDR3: TGTGCCAGCAGTTTAATCGGGGGGCAAGAGACCCAGTACTTC. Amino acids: CASSLIGGQETQYF.

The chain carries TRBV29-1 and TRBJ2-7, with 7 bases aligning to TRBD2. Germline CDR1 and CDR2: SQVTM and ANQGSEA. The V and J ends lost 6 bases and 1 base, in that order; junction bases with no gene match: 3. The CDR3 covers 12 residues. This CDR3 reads CSVAGRSYEQYF. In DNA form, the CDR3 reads TGCAGCGTAGCCGGGAGGTCCTACGAGCAGTACTTC.

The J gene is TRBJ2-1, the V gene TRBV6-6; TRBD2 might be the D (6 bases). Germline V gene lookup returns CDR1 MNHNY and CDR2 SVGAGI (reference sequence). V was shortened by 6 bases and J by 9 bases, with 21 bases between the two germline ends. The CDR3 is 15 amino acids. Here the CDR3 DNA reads TGTGCCAGCAGCCCCGGGACTGGACCAGGCGGTGAGCAGTTCTTC. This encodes CASSPGTGPGGEQFF.

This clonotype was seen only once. The CDR3 sequence is CSAPNRGYWNIQYF. The CDR3 nucleotides are TGCAGTGCTCCCAACAGGGGCTATTGGAACATTCAGTACTTC. The chain recombines TRBV20-1 with TRBJ2-7, with TRBD1 matching over 7 bases. The J call is uncertain, as TRBJ2-4 better fits the DNA end. CDR1 is DFQATT and CDR2 is SNEGSKA in the germline V gene (reference sequence). CDR3 length: 14 amino acids.

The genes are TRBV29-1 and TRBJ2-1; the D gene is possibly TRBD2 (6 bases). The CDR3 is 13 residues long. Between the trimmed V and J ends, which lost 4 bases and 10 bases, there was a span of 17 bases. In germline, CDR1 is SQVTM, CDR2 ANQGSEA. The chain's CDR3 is CSVATGSSYEQFF. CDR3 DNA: TGCAGCGTTGCAACCGGGAGCTCCTACGAGCAGTTCTTC.

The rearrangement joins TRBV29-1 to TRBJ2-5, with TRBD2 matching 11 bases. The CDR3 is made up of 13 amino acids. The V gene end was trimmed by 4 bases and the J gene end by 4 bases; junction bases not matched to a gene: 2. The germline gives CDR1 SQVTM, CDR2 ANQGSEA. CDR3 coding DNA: TGCAGCGTTGTAACTAGCGGGGGAGAGACCCAGTACTTC. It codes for CSVVTSGGETQYF.

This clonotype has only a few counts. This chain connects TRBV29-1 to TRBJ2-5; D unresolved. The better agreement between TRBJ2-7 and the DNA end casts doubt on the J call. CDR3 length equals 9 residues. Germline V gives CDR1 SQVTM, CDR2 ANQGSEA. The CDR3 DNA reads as TGCAGCGTTGGCTACGAGCAGTACTTC. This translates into CSVGYEQYF.

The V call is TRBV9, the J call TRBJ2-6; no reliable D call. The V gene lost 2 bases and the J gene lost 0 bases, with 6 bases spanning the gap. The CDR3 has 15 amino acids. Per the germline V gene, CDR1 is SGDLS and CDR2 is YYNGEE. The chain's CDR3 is CASSVMFSGANVLTF. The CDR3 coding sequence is TGTGCCAGCAGCGTTATGTTCTCTGGGGCCAACGTCCTGACTTTC.

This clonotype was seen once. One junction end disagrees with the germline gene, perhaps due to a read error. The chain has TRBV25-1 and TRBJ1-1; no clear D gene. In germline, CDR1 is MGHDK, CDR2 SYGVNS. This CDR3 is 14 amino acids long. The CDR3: CTSSEGNPNTEAFF. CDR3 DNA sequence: TGTACCAGCAGTGAAGGTAATCCGAACACTGAAGCTTTCTTT. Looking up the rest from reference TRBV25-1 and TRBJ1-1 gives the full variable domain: EADIYQTPRYLVIGTGKKITLECSQTMGHDKMYWYQQDPGMELHLIHYSYGVNSTEKGDLSSESTVSRIRTEHFPLTLESARPSHTSQYLCTSSEGNPNTEAFFGQGTRLTVV.

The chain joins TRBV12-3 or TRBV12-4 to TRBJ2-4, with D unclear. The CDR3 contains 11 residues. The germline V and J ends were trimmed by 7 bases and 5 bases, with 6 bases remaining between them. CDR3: CASTLQNIQYF. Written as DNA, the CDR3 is TGTGCCAGCACCTTACAAAACATTCAGTACTTC.

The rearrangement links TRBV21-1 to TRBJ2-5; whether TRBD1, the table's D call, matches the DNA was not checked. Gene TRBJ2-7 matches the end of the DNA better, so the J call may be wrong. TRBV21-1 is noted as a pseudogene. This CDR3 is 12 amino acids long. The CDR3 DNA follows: TGTGCCAGCAACAAACAGGGATACGAGCAGTACTTC. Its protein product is CASNKQGYEQYF.

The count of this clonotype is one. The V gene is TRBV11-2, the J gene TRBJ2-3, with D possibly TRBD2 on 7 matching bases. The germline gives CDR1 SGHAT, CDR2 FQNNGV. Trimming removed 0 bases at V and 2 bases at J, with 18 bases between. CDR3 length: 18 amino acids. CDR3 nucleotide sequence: TGTGCCAGCAGCTTAGATTCCCGGGGCCGGGGGGCCACAGATACGCAGTATTTT. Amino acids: CASSLDSRGRGATDTQYF.

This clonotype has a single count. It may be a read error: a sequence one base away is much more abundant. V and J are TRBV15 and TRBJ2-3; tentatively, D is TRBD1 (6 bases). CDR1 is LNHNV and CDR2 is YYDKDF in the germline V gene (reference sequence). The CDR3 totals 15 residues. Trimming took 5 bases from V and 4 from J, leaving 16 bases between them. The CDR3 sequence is CATSPQRGSADTQYF. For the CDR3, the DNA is TGTGCCACCAGCCCACAGAGGGGGAGCGCAGATACGCAGTATTTT.

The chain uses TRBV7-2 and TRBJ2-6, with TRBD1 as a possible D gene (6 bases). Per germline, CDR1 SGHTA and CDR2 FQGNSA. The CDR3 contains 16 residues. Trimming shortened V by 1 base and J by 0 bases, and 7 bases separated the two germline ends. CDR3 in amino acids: CASSLEQGSGANVLTF. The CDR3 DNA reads TGTGCCAGCAGCTTAGAACAGGGCTCTGGGGCCAACGTCCTGACTTTC.

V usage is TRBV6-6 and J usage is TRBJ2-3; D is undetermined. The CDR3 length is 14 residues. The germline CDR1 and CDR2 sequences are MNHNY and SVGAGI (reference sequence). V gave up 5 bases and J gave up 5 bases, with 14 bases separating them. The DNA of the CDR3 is TGTGCCAGCAGTGCACGGGCCAGAGGAGATACGCAGTATTTT. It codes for CASSARARGDTQYF.

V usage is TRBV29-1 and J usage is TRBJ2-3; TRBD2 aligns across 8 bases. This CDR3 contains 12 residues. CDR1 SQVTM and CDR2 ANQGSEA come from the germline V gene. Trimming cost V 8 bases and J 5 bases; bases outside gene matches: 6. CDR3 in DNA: TGCAGCATTGGACTAGCCGTAGATACGCAGTATTTT. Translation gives CSIGLAVDTQYF.

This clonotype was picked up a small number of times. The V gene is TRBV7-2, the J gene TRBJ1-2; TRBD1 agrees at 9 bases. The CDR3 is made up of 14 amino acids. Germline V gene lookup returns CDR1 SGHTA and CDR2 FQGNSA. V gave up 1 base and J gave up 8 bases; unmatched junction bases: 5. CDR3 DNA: TGTGCCAGCAGCTTAGGGGGACAGGGCAACGGCTACACCTTC. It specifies CASSLGGQGNGYTF.